This entry lists 32 T cell receptor beta chains sequenced from one sample in a study of naive and memory T cell subsets. Treatment specified: skin biopsy from PPD injection site in Mantoux-positive individual. TCR cDNA received a 3' ligated oligonucleotide that carried a UMI. The SP2 primer and nested alpha and beta constant region primers amplified ligated cDNA in four rounds. Via MiXCR, TCRdb re-called the UMI-ligation and nested PCR reads, giving one row per CDR3 protein. The table has about 37,000 distinct CDR3 sequences, 11% seen once; the top ten hold roughly 3.9%. Sequencing was performed on skin, taken from a tuberculin skin test site. These receptors came from an adult in good health.

This clonotype was seen at least ten times. The genes are TRBV20-1 and TRBJ2-3, with TRBD2 matching over 9 bases. Unmatched junction bases numbered 9, after V lost 2 bases and J lost 0 bases. Looked up from germline, CDR1 is DFQATT and CDR2 is SNEGSKA (reference sequence). The CDR3 totals 17 residues. Here the CDR3 DNA reads TGCAGTGCTAGAAACATGGCGGGAGGGCCTAGCACAGATACGCAGTATTTT. Translating it yields CSARNMAGGPSTDTQYF.

This clonotype was recorded at least ten times. This chain connects TRBV7-2 to TRBJ1-3; unclear D gene. From germline, CDR1 is SGHTA and CDR2 FQGNSA. CDR3 length: 16 residues. Trimming took 1 base from V and 0 from J, leaving 10 bases between them. This CDR3 reads CASSLDNIISGNTIYF. For the CDR3, the DNA is TGTGCCAGCAGCTTAGATAATATCATCTCTGGAAACACCATATATTTT.

In its sample, this clonotype was seen many times. V and J are TRBV27 and TRBJ2-1; a weak D match, TRBD1 (6 bases). Deletions cut 6 bases from V and 3 bases from J, with 21 bases between. The CDR3 is 17 residues long. Looked up from germline, CDR1 is MNHEY and CDR2 is SMNVEV (reference sequence). DNA for the CDR3: TGTGCCAGCAGCCCCACACCTCCGGGACAAATCTACAATGAGCAGTTCTTC. This sequence encodes CASSPTPPGQIYNEQFF.

This clonotype was detected many times. The gene calls are TRBV12-3 or TRBV12-4 and TRBJ2-7; D might be TRBD1 or TRBD2, each matching 5 bases. V lost 6 bases and J 1 base, leaving 13 bases between the germline ends. The CDR3 covers 14 residues. CDR3 amino acids: CASRPRDGSYEQYF. In DNA, the CDR3 is TGTGCCAGCAGGCCTCGGGACGGATCCTACGAGCAGTACTTC.

This clonotype was picked up many times. The chain couples TRBV7-6 to TRBJ2-3; D is undetermined. CDR1 is SGHVS and CDR2 is FNYEAQ in the germline V gene. The CDR3 totals 13 residues. V lost 5 bases, J lost 2 bases, and 8 bases lay in between. The CDR3 reads CASSGILTDTQYF. DNA for the CDR3: TGTGCCAGCAGCGGAATCCTCACAGATACGCAGTATTTT.

This clonotype has only a few counts. The gene calls are TRBV27 and TRBJ2-5; 12 bases fit TRBD1. The germline V gene has CDR1 MNHEY and CDR2 SMNVEV (reference sequence). With 5 bases clipped from V and 4 bases from J, the junction kept 5 bases outside the gene matches. The CDR3 covers 15 residues. The CDR3 nucleotides are TGTGCCAGCAGTGGAGGGACAGGGGGCCGAGAGACCCAGTACTTC. Translation: CASSGGTGGRETQYF.

This clonotype was recorded at least ten times. The CDR3 DNA reads as TGTGCCAGCAGTTACCTGGGGGGTAGGAGTCTTATGTTCCCTGAAGCTTTCTTT. It yields the protein CASSYLGGRSLMFPEAFF. The chain links TRBV6-6 to TRBJ1-1; TRBD1 is a possible D gene (5 bases). The CDR3 runs 18 residues. Germline CDR1 reads MNHNY; CDR2 reads SVGAGI (reference sequence). V was cut by 2 bases and J by 6 bases, with 25 bases left in between.

There are many counts of this clonotype. V is TRBV13 and J is TRBJ2-7, with 12 bases matching TRBD2. Germline V gene sequence: CDR1 PRHDT, CDR2 FYEKMQ (reference sequence). Trimming took 5 bases from V and 7 from J; bases not matched to a gene: 9. There are 15 residues in the CDR3. The CDR3 DNA reads as TGTGCCAGCAGCACTGCTAGCGGGAGGGCGGGTGAGCAGTACTTC. Amino acids: CASSTASGRAGEQYF. Full variable domain (missing parts from reference TRBV13 and TRBJ2-7): AAGVIQSPRHLIKEKRETATLKCYPIPRHDTVYWYQQGPGQDPQFLISFYEKMQSDKGSIPDRFSAQQFSDYHSELNMSSLELGDSALYFCASSTASGRAGEQYFGPGTRLTVT.

There are a few counts of this clonotype. The J gene is TRBJ2-3, the V gene TRBV5-1, with D tentatively TRBD1 (6 bases). There are 15 residues in the CDR3. CDR1 is SGHRS, CDR2 YFSETQ, per germline. V lost 2 bases and J 6 bases, leaving 16 bases between the germline ends. CDR3 coding DNA: TGCGCCAGCAGCTTCGACAGGCCAATGGTGGATACGCAGTATTTT. Residues: CASSFDRPMVDTQYF.

This clonotype came up a few times. This rearrangement joins TRBV15 to TRBJ2-7; D possibly matches TRBD1 or TRBD2 (5 bases each). Trimming pared 4 bases from V and 5 bases from J, leaving 18 bases between. The length of the CDR3 is 15 residues. In germline, CDR1 is LNHNV, CDR2 YYDKDF (reference sequence). The CDR3 DNA reads as TGTGCCACCAGCAATCCGACAGCCTCGAGGGACGAGCAGTACTTC. Its protein product is CATSNPTASRDEQYF.

In its sample, this clonotype was seen many times. The gene calls are TRBV27 and TRBJ1-1; 9 bases fit TRBD1. V trimming: 4 bases; J trimming: 6 bases; junction bases outside the gene matches: 9. The CDR3 contains 15 residues. Germline V gives CDR1 MNHEY, CDR2 SMNVEV (reference sequence). The CDR3 sequence is CASSSPGQGRAEAFF. Written as DNA, the CDR3 is TGTGCCAGCAGTTCACCTGGACAGGGGCGGGCTGAAGCTTTCTTT.

This clonotype has a count of ten or more. Here the CDR3 DNA reads TGTGCCACAAATTCCCGGACAGGGGATCTTGGTGAAGCTTTCTTT. This gives the protein CATNSRTGDLGEAFF. The rearrangement links TRBV7-2 to TRBJ1-1; 9 bases map to TRBD1. Germline CDR1 and CDR2: SGHTA and FQGNSA. After removal of 10 bases from V and 7 bases from J, the junction contained 16 bases not matched to a gene. CDR3 size: 15 residues.

This clonotype has a count of ten or more. The chain is built from TRBV12-3 or TRBV12-4 and TRBJ1-2; a possible D gene is TRBD1 (5 bases). The CDR3 totals 13 residues. V was trimmed by 5 bases and J by 12 bases, leaving 19 bases between them. The CDR3 DNA reads as TGTGCCAGCAGTCCCCATTCAGGGAAAGGCGACACCTTC. As protein: CASSPHSGKGDTF.

There are many counts of this clonotype. The CDR3: CASRLLEHEQYF. CDR3 DNA sequence: TGTGCCAGCAGACTGTTAGAGCACGAGCAGTACTTC. This chain joins TRBV11-3 and TRBJ2-7; D remains ambiguous. The CDR3 is made up of 12 amino acids. Per germline, CDR1 SGHNT and CDR2 YENEEA. V lost 6 bases, J lost 5 bases, and 11 bases lay in between.

This sequence joins TRBV5-1 and TRBJ2-6, with D tentatively TRBD1 (5 bases). This CDR3 region has 16 residues. Germline values: CDR1 SGHRS, CDR2 YFSETQ. V was trimmed by 4 bases and J by 1 base, leaving 12 bases between them. CDR3 in amino acids: CASSAQGSSGANVLTF. CDR3 nucleotide sequence: TGCGCCAGCAGCGCTCAGGGATCTTCTGGGGCCAACGTCCTGACTTTC. Together with reference TRBV5-1 and TRBJ2-6, the CDR3 gives the full variable domain: KAGVTQTPRYLIKTRGQQVTLSCSPISGHRSVSWYQQTPGQGLQFLFEYFSETQRNKGNFPGRFSGRQFSNSRSEMNVSTLELGDSALYLCASSAQGSSGANVLTFGAGSRLTVL.

This clonotype was counted only a few times. The rearrangement joins TRBV5-1 to TRBJ1-1, with D hard to call. This CDR3 contains 15 residues. CDR1 and CDR2 from the germline V gene are SGHRS and YFSETQ. The V and J ends lost 1 base and 2 bases respectively, with 12 bases between them. The CDR3 DNA reads TGCGCCAGCAGCTTGTCAGGCTCCGCCAACACTGAAGCTTTCTTT. Translation gives CASSLSGSANTEAFF.

This clonotype was picked up a small number of times. This sequence joins TRBV28 and TRBJ2-1, with 10 bases that match TRBD2. The V segment lost 7 bases and the J segment 0 bases; nucleotides outside the gene matches: 9. The germline V gene has CDR1 MDHEN and CDR2 SYDVKM. CDR3 length: 17 amino acids. The CDR3 loop reads CASTEASGGSSYNEQFF. For the CDR3, the DNA is TGTGCCAGCACGGAGGCTAGCGGGGGTAGCTCCTACAATGAGCAGTTCTTC. The full variable domain, rest sourced from reference TRBV28 and TRBJ2-1, is DVKVTQSSRYLVKRTGEKVFLECVQDMDHENMFWYRQDPGLGLRLIYFSYDVKMKEKGDIPEGYSVSREKKERFSLILESASTNQTSMYLCASTEASGGSSYNEQFFGPGTRLTVL.

This clonotype was seen ten or more times. The chain uses TRBV6-1 and TRBJ2-3; TRBD1 matches at 9 bases. Germline lookup yields CDR1 MNHNS and CDR2 SASEGT. The V gene end was trimmed by 1 base and the J gene end by 5 bases; junction bases not matched to a gene: 7. CDR3 length: 16 residues. The CDR3 sequence is CASSEDFGTGQDTQYF. In DNA form, the CDR3 reads TGTGCCAGCAGTGAAGACTTCGGGACAGGGCAAGATACGCAGTATTTT.

This clonotype was observed many times. J is TRBJ1-1 and V is TRBV29-1, with D maybe TRBD1 (6 bases). This CDR3 has 15 amino acids. Germline V CDR1 and CDR2: SQVTM, ANQGSEA. V shed 4 bases and J shed 8 bases, with 23 bases lying between them. The CDR3: CSVGAGTQTPREAFF. CDR3 coding DNA: TGCAGCGTTGGGGCCGGGACACAAACACCGCGGGAAGCTTTCTTT.

The chain is built from TRBV12-3 or TRBV12-4 and TRBJ2-4; no clear D gene. Trimming stripped 2 bases from V and 0 bases from J, with 11 bases between. The CDR3 has 16 residues. The DNA of the CDR3 is TGTGCCAGCAGTTTACCGAAAGGCCTAGCCAAAAACATTCAGTACTTC. Translated, it gives CASSLPKGLAKNIQYF.

This clonotype is termed medium-sized. The V gene is TRBV20-1, the J gene TRBJ1-1, with TRBD1 matching over 7 bases. CDR1 DFQATT and CDR2 SNEGSKA come from the germline V gene (reference sequence). V gave up 6 bases and J gave up 4 bases; unmatched junction bases: 5. This CDR3 has 12 residues. The CDR3, as DNA: TGCAGTGCCCAATACAGGGGCACTGAAGCTTTCTTT. It translates to CSAQYRGTEAFF.

This clonotype was counted a few times. The V call is TRBV20-1, the J call TRBJ1-2; D ambiguous. The CDR3 runs to 11 residues. The V gene's germline CDR1 is DFQATT and CDR2 SNEGSKA (reference sequence). V was trimmed by 6 bases and J by 2 bases, leaving 7 bases between them. The CDR3 nucleotides read TGCAGTGCCGAAGAGAACTATGGCTACACCTTC. As protein: CSAEENYGYTF.

This clonotype was counted many times. V and J are TRBV27 and TRBJ2-7; possibly TRBD2 for D (7 bases). Trimming removed 5 bases at V and 2 bases at J, with 16 bases between. Germline CDR1 MNHEY, CDR2 SMNVEV (reference sequence). The CDR3 is made up of 15 amino acids. This CDR3 reads CASSPRGGVAYEQYF. The CDR3 DNA follows: TGTGCCAGCAGTCCCCGCGGGGGCGTCGCCTACGAGCAGTACTTC.

With regard to this clonotype: With a much larger clone just one base away, this may be a read error. The CDR3 sequence is CSVRDRGRETQYF. The CDR3 DNA sequence: TGCAGCGTCCGGGACAGAGGAAGAGAGACCCAGTACTTC. The genes are TRBV29-1 and TRBJ2-5, with TRBD1 matching over 7 bases. The germline V gene encodes CDR1 SQVTM and CDR2 ANQGSEA. The V segment lost 6 bases and the J segment 4 bases; nucleotides outside the gene matches: 8. CDR3 length equals 13 residues.

The genes are TRBV20-1 and TRBJ1-1, with 8 bases fitting TRBD1. The CDR3 runs to 12 residues. Germline lookup yields CDR1 DFQATT and CDR2 SNEGSKA (reference sequence). The J segment lost 5 bases and the V segment lost 6 bases, leaving 5 bases of the junction unmatched. The CDR3 sequence: CSASGQGTEAFF. The CDR3 DNA reads TGCAGTGCGAGTGGACAGGGAACTGAAGCTTTCTTT.

This clonotype was counted between two and nine times. This chain links TRBV12-3 or TRBV12-4 with TRBJ2-5; tentative D call: TRBD2 (5 bases). The CDR3 loop spans 15 amino acids. V was clipped by 5 bases and J by 5 bases, with 18 bases between them. The CDR3 protein is CASSPTRVGGETQYF. The CDR3 DNA reads as TGTGCCAGCAGTCCGACCCGTGTTGGAGGCGAGACCCAGTACTTC.

The chain employs TRBV11-3 and TRBJ1-3; possibly TRBD1 for D (5 bases). The CDR3 totals 16 residues. Germline V gene data show CDR1 as SGHNT and CDR2 as YENEEA. V gave up 1 base and J gave up 2 bases, with 12 bases separating them. CDR3 sequence reads: CASSLVAGVAGNTIYF. The CDR3, as DNA: TGTGCCAGCAGCTTAGTGGCGGGGGTCGCTGGAAACACCATATATTTT.

In its sample, this clonotype is medium-sized. This chain joins TRBV28 and TRBJ2-7, with unresolved D. V gave up 5 bases and J gave up 5 bases, with 16 bases separating them. This CDR3 region has 14 residues. Germline CDR1 MDHEN, CDR2 SYDVKM. In DNA, the CDR3 is TGTGCCAGCAGTCGGGCTAGTCAGTGGGACGAGCAGTACTTC. Amino acids: CASSRASQWDEQYF.

This clonotype showed up many times. Here the CDR3 reads CAISEKGNTEAFF. CDR3 nucleotides: TGTGCCATCAGTGAAAAGGGGAACACTGAAGCTTTCTTT. The chain employs TRBV10-3 and TRBJ1-1; D not certain. This CDR3 is built from 13 residues. Trimming left V 3 bases short and J 1 base short, with 6 bases between. Germline CDR1 and CDR2: ENHRY and SYGVKD.

The chain couples TRBV6-6 to TRBJ2-7, with 8 bases fitting TRBD1. The CDR3 loop spans 16 amino acids. Germline CDR1 and CDR2: MNHNY and SVGAGI (reference sequence). V dropped 4 bases and J dropped 6; count of bases not matched to a gene: 14. CDR3 bases: TGTGCCAGCAGTTGGGGACAGGTCGGTTTGGGCGGCGAGCAGTACTTC. It translates to CASSWGQVGLGGEQYF.

The J gene is TRBJ1-5, the V gene TRBV2; D is possibly TRBD1 (6 bases). Trimming left V 6 bases short and J 2 bases short, with 17 bases between. The CDR3 extends over 16 amino acids. Germline V gene lookup returns CDR1 SNHLY and CDR2 FYNNEI. CDR3 region: CASSRQGQSRNQPQHF. The DNA of the CDR3 is TGTGCCAGCAGCCGCCAAGGACAGTCGCGCAATCAGCCCCAGCATTTT.

This clonotype was recorded at least ten times. This rearrangement joins TRBV6-1 to TRBJ1-3; no clear D. CDR1 and CDR2 from the germline V gene are MNHNS and SASEGT. The CDR3 spans 13 residues. V gave up 8 bases and J gave up 0 bases, with 8 bases separating them. The CDR3 is CASLRSSGNTIYF. The CDR3 nucleotides read TGTGCCAGCCTGCGGTCCTCTGGAAACACCATATATTTT.